One and the same sample provided the 21 T cell receptor beta chains below, sequenced in a study of tumor-infiltrating lymphocytes in primary liver carcinoma. From about 0.45 ug total RNA, TCR beta cDNA was generated with a primer in the constant region. Slightly modified ARM-PCR, run as three nested multiplex PCR rounds, produced the TCR beta libraries. The study ran its first two PCR rounds for nine to eleven cycles each, using TRBV1-TRBV30 forward primers and a C-beta reverse primer. TCRdb itself ran the multiplex PCR reads through MiXCR, one entry per CDR3 protein. The table lists tens of thousands of distinct CDR3 sequences, 75% to 80% of them singletons. Between about 17 and 34 mg of unsorted bulk tissue served as the source from which RNA and DNA were co-extracted. Sequencing used liver tumor tissue from sampling region 3. The subset here: tumor region T3, left-lateral pole. The receptors shown here come from a middle-aged man with primary liver carcinoma and hepatitis B virus infection.

Comments on this clonotype: An end of the junction does not agree with germline; a read error may underlie this. The V gene is TRBV4-3, the J gene TRBJ2-2; 9 positions agree with TRBD2. The germline CDR1 and CDR2 sequences are LGHNA and YSLEER. This CDR3 has 16 residues. The CDR3 nucleotides are TGCGCCAGCAGCCAATCTCCTAGCGGGAATACCGGGGAGCCGTTTTTT. Protein product: CASSQSPSGNTGEPFF.

In the case of this clonotype: Without the conserved terminal phenylalanine or tryptophan, this CDR3 likely stems from a read error. CDR3 amino acids: CASRDVGANTDAFL. The CDR3 DNA sequence: TGCGCCTCAAGGGACGTGGGGGCCAACACTGATGCTTTCCTT. The J gene is TRBJ1-1, the V gene TRBV10-2; D may be TRBD1 (6 bases). CDR3 length equals 14 residues. From germline, CDR1 is WSHSY and CDR2 SAAADI.

This clonotype is labeled as medium-sized. The rearrangement uses TRBV10-3 and TRBJ2-2; D is ambiguous. The V gene lost 7 bases and the J gene lost 3 bases, with 9 bases spanning the gap. The CDR3 loop spans 13 amino acids. The germline V gene encodes CDR1 ENHRY and CDR2 SYGVKD. CDR3 nucleotide sequence: TGTGCCATCAAGCGTAGGGACACCGGGGAGCTGTTTTTT. Residues: CAIKRRDTGELFF.

The chain joins TRBV7-9 to TRBJ2-7, with 9 bases matching TRBD1. CDR1 is SEHNR and CDR2 is FQNEAQ in the germline V gene (reference sequence). The trim removed 2 bases at V and 6 bases at J, leaving 17 bases unmatched. The CDR3 has 18 residues. The CDR3 region has the DNA TGTGCCAGCAGCTTATATGACCGACGGGACAGGGAAACCTGCGAGCAGTACTTC. Protein: CASSLYDRRDRETCEQYF.

This chain connects TRBV6-6 to TRBJ2-1, with unresolved D. CDR3 length equals 14 residues. The germline V gene has CDR1 MNHNY and CDR2 SVGAGI (reference sequence). Trimming removed 9 bases at V and 0 bases at J, with 12 bases between. The CDR3 sequence is CARMNLHSYNEQFF. The CDR3, as DNA: TGTGCCAGGATGAACCTGCACTCCTACAATGAGCAGTTCTTC.

This clonotype was recorded a few times. This chain links TRBV18 with TRBJ2-1, with 12 bases fitting TRBD2. CDR3 length: 17 amino acids. Germline CDR1 KGHSH, CDR2 LQKENI. The trim removed 3 bases at V and 6 bases at J, leaving 9 bases unmatched. CDR3 DNA sequence: TGTGCCAGCTCACCGTCGGGCTCTAGCGGGAGGGGCAATGAGCAGTTCTTC. It codes for CASSPSGSSGRGNEQFF.

Concerning this clonotype itself: One end of the junction fails to match germline, which may point to a read error. V is TRBV11-3 and J is TRBJ2-2, with D uncertain. Germline CDR1 SGHNT, CDR2 YENEEA. The CDR3 totals 16 residues. CDR3 DNA: TGTGTCAGCAGCTTAGTAAGGATGGAGAACACCGGGGAGCTGTTTTTT. This sequence encodes CVSSLVRMENTGELFF. Full variable domain (outside the CDR3, taken from reference TRBV11-3 and TRBJ2-2): EAGVVQSPRYKIIEKKQPVAFWCNPISGHNTLYWYLQNLGQGPELLIRYENEEAVDDSQLPKDRFSAERLKGVDSTLKIQPAELGDSAVYLCVSSLVRMENTGELFFGEGSRLTVL.

This clonotype came up once. This chain joins TRBV24-1 and TRBJ2-7; a weak D match, TRBD2 (5 bases). Germline V gene sequence: CDR1 KGHDR, CDR2 SFDVKD. The CDR3 consists of 15 residues. The CDR3 protein is CATCDLSAGVYEQYF. CDR3 nucleotides: TGTGCAACCTGTGATTTGAGTGCGGGTGTCTACGAGCAGTACTTC.

A word on this clonotype: Given a much more abundant clone one base away, this may be a read error. V gene TRBV11-2 combines with J gene TRBJ1-2, with a tentative D call TRBD1 (5 bases). The CDR3 covers 14 residues. In germline, CDR1 is SGHAT, CDR2 FQNNGV. CDR3 loop: CASSPGGTVVNYAF. The CDR3 nucleotides read TGTGCCAGCAGCCCCGGGGGTACAGTCGTTAACTACGCCTTC. Drawing the rest from reference TRBV11-2 and TRBJ1-2, the complete variable domain is EAGVAQSPRYKIIEKRQSVAFWCNPISGHATLYWYQQILGQGPKLLIQFQNNGVVDDSQLPKDRFSAERLKGVDSTLKIQPAKLEDSAVYLCASSPGGTVVNYAFGSGTRLTVV.

In the case of this clonotype: Lacking the conserved final phenylalanine or tryptophan, this CDR3 likely reflects a read error. This sequence joins TRBV2 and TRBJ2-7, with D perhaps TRBD2 (7 bases). V lost 7 bases and J lost 5, with 9 bases in between. CDR1 is SNHLY, CDR2 FYNNEI, per germline. This CDR3 has 11 amino acids. Written as DNA, the CDR3 is TGTGCCAGCATGGGGGGGCACGAGCAGTACTAC. This sequence encodes CASMGGHEQYY.

Of note for this clonotype: The missing conserved phenylalanine or tryptophan at the end of this CDR3 makes a read error likely. CDR3 nucleotides: TGTGCCAGCAGTTTTAGGGCTAGCGGGATTCACGAGCAGTACCTC. Protein product: CASSFRASGIHEQYL. The chain employs TRBV28 and TRBJ2-7; 9 bases map to TRBD2. Trimming took 3 bases from V and 5 from J; bases not matched to a gene: 8. Germline loops: CDR1 MDHEN, CDR2 SYDVKM. The length of the CDR3 is 15 residues.

V and J are TRBV11-2 and TRBJ2-5; TRBD1 might be the D (5 bases). The CDR3 is 16 amino acids. Germline assignment: CDR1 SGHAT and CDR2 FQNNGV. Trimming shortened V by 5 bases and J by 3 bases, and 19 bases separated the two germline ends. The CDR3 sequence: CASSQTPDKGKETQYF. DNA for the CDR3: TGTGCCAGCAGCCAAACACCTGACAAGGGGAAAGAGACCCAGTACTTC. The entire variable domain, with the rest obtained from reference TRBV11-2 and TRBJ2-5, is as follows: EAGVAQSPRYKIIEKRQSVAFWCNPISGHATLYWYQQILGQGPKLLIQFQNNGVVDDSQLPKDRFSAERLKGVDSTLKIQPAKLEDSAVYLCASSQTPDKGKETQYFGPGTRLLVL.

A word on this clonotype: The conserved phenylalanine or tryptophan normally closing the CDR3 is absent here, so this likely arose from a read error. V usage is TRBV6-2 or TRBV6-3 and J usage is TRBJ2-3; D may be TRBD2 (5 bases). CDR1 is MNHEY, CDR2 SVGEGT, per germline. This CDR3 is 11 amino acids long. Trimming cost V 10 bases and J 6 bases, with 11 bases left between them. Here the CDR3 DNA reads TGTGCCACCACCAGAGGGGATACGCAGTATTAC. The encoded protein is CATTRGDTQYY.

To note about this clonotype: At one end the junction does not follow the germline gene, possibly because of a read error. V usage is TRBV11-2 and J usage is TRBJ1-4; D gene uncertain. Germline loops: CDR1 SGHAT, CDR2 FQNNGV. This CDR3 contains 16 residues. CDR3 DNA: TGTGTCAGCAGCGAGACTCCAAGAGGAACGAATGAAAAACTGTTTTTT. It is translated as CVSSETPRGTNEKLFF.

For this clonotype: At one boundary the junction diverges from the germline segment, which might be a read error. V usage is TRBV6-2 or TRBV6-3 and J usage is TRBJ1-1; no firm D call. The germline CDR1 and CDR2 sequences are MNHEY and SVGEGT. The CDR3 length is 14 residues. CDR3 nucleotide sequence: TGTGTCAGCGGTTACCCAGAGCTGAACACAGAAGCTTTCTTT. Translation gives CVSGYPELNTEAFF.

This clonotype was observed at least ten times. J is TRBJ1-3 and V is TRBV24-1; unclear D gene. V was clipped by 3 bases and J by 2 bases, with 7 bases between them. The CDR3 totals 14 residues. Germline lookup yields CDR1 KGHDR and CDR2 SFDVKD. The CDR3 is CATSDPETGNTIYF. In nucleotides, the CDR3 is TGTGCCACCAGTGATCCAGAAACTGGAAACACCATATATTTT.

The rearrangement joins TRBV29-1 to TRBJ2-5; D is tentatively TRBD1 or TRBD2 (7 bases each). Trimming left V 6 bases short and J 8 bases short, with 19 bases between. Germline V gene data show CDR1 as SQVTM and CDR2 as ANQGSEA. The CDR3 is 13 amino acids. Here the CDR3 reads CSVRQGAGDTQYF. The CDR3 coding sequence is TGCAGCGTCCGACAGGGTGCGGGAGATACCCAGTACTTC. Full variable domain (missing parts from reference TRBV29-1 and TRBJ2-5): SAVISQKPSRDICQRGTSLTIQCQVDSQVTMMFWYRQQPGQSLTLIATANQGSEATYESGFVIDKFPISRPNLTFSTLTVSNMSPEDSSIYLCSVRQGAGDTQYFGPGTRLLVL.

As to this clonotype: Mismatch with germline at one junction end may stem from a read error. The chain links TRBV28 to TRBJ2-3; 8 bases align to TRBD2. CDR3 length: 15 residues. Germline lookup yields CDR1 MDHEN and CDR2 SYDVKM. The CDR3 protein is CASSLAGLVGDTLYF. The CDR3 coding sequence is TGTGCCAGCAGTTTGGCGGGACTAGTGGGGGATACGCTGTATTTT.

The rearrangement uses TRBV10-1 and TRBJ2-5; unclear D gene. V was pared by 3 bases and J by 12 bases, with 17 bases between. The CDR3 sequence is 13 residues long. Germline V gene lookup returns CDR1 WNHNN and CDR2 SYGVQD (reference sequence). CDR3 nucleotides: TGCGCCAGCAGTGACCACGTGAAAGAGATCGAGTACTTC. Amino acids: CASSDHVKEIEYF.

This clonotype was counted only a few times. Germline and junction disagree at one end, which may indicate a read error. This rearrangement joins TRBV4-2 to TRBJ2-1; D is ambiguous. Germline CDR1 and CDR2: LGHNA and YNFKEQ. CDR3 length equals 13 residues. The CDR3 sequence: CVSSQAPVNEQFF. The DNA for the CDR3 is TGTGTCAGCAGCCAGGCCCCGGTGAATGAGCAGTTCTTC.

In regard to this clonotype: One end of the junction fails to match germline, which may point to a read error. The chain joins TRBV11-2 to TRBJ2-5; 8 nucleotides agree with TRBD2. The CDR3 extends over 16 amino acids. Germline CDR1 and CDR2: SGHAT and FQNNGV. The CDR3 reads CARSQTPGGGKEIQYF. The CDR3 DNA reads as TGTGCCAGGAGCCAAACTCCTGGCGGGGGGAAAGAGATCCAATATTTC.